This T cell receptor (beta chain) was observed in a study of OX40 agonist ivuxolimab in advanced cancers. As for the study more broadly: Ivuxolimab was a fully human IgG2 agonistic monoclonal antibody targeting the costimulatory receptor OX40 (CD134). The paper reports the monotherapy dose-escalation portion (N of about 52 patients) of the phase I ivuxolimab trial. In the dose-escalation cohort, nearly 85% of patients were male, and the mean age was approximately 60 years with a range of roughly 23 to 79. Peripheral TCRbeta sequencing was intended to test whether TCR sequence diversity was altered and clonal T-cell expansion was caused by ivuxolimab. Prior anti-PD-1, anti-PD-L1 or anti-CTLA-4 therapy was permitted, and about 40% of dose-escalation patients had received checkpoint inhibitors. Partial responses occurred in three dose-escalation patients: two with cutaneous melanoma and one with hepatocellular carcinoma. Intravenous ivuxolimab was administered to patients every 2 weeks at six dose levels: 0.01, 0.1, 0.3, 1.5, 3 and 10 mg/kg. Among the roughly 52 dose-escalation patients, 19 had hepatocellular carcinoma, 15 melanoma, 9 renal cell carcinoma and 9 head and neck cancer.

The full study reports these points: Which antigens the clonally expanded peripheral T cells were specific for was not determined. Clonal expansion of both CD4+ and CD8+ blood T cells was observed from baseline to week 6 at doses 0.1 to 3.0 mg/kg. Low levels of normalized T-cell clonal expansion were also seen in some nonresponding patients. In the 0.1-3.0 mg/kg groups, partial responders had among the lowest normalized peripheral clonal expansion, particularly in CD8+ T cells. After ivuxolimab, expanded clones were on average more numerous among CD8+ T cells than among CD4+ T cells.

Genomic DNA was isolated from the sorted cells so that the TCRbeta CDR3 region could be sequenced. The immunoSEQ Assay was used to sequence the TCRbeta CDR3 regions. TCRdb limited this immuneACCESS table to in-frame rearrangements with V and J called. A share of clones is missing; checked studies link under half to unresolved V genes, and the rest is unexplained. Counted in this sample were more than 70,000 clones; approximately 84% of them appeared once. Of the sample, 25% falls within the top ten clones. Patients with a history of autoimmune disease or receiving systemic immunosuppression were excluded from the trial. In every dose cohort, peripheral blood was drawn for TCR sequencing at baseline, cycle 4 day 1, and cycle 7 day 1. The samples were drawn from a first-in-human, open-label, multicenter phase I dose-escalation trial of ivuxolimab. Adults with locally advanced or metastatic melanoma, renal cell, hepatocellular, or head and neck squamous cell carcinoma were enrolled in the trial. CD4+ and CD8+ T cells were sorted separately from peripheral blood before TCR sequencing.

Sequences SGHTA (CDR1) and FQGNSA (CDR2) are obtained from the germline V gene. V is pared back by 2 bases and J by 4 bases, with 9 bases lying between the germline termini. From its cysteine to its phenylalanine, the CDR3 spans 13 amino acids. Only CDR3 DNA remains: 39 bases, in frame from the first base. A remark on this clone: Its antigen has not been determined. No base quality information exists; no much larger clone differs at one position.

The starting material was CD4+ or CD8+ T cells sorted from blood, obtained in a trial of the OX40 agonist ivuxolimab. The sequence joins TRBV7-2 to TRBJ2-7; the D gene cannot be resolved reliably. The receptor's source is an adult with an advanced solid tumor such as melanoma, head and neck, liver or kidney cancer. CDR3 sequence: CASSLNLIYEQYF. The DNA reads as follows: TGTGCCAGCAGCTTAAACCTCATTTACGAGCAGTACTTC.